The 27 T cell receptor beta chains presented below share a single source sample, sequenced in a study of cytotoxic CD8 clonotypes in ibrutinib-treated CLL. Assay: immunoSEQ multiplex PCR; the TCRdb copy retains only in-frame clones and omits some. The table shows about 300,000 clones, with roughly 71% occurring only once. The specimen was PBMCs, collected after 36 months of ibrutinib treatment. The receptor source for this set is a human donor with chronic lymphocytic leukemia.

The rearrangement links TRBV7-2 to TRBJ2-1; D ambiguous. Germline lookup yields CDR1 SGHTA and CDR2 FQGNSA. The CDR3 totals 11 residues. Trimming pared 7 bases from V and 2 bases from J, leaving 3 bases between. CDR3 protein: CASNAYNEQFF. CDR3 DNA: TGTGCCAGCAATGCCTACAATGAGCAGTTCTTC.

The CDR3 DNA is TGTGCCAGCAGTTGGTTCCCCCGCGGTCGAAATTACAATGAGCAGTTCTTC. This encodes CASSWFPRGRNYNEQFF. The V gene is TRBV27, the J gene TRBJ2-1; D unresolved. The CDR3 contains 17 residues. Germline CDR1 reads MNHEY; CDR2 reads SMNVEV (reference sequence). Trimming cost V 4 bases and J 4 bases, with 20 bases left between them.

The V call is TRBV14, the J call TRBJ2-7, with 7 bases lining up with TRBD1. In germline, CDR1 is SGHDN, CDR2 FVKESK. There are 15 residues in the CDR3. V shed 1 base, J shed 2 bases, and the junction held 5 bases outside the gene matches. CDR3: CASSQADRPTYEQYF. The CDR3 DNA is TGTGCCAGCAGCCAAGCGGACAGGCCTACCTACGAGCAGTACTTC. The complete variable domain, with remaining parts taken from reference TRBV14 and TRBJ2-7, reads EAGVTQFPSHSVIEKGQTVTLRCDPISGHDNLYWYRRVMGKEIKFLLHFVKESKQDESGMPNNRFLAERTGGTYSTLKVQPAELEDSGVYFCASSQADRPTYEQYFGPGTRLTVT.

This clone is a singleton in its sample. The CDR3 coding sequence is TGTGCCAGCAGTTTGGGGACGGGTGAGCAGTACTTC. Translated, it gives CASSLGTGEQYF. This chain links TRBV28 with TRBJ2-7; D assignment may be TRBD1 or TRBD2 (5 bases each). Germline V lookup: CDR1 MDHEN, CDR2 SYDVKM. V was cut by 3 bases and J by 7 bases, with 10 bases left in between. The length of the CDR3 is 12 residues. The full variable domain, in which reference TRBV28 and TRBJ2-7 provide the parts outside the CDR3, is DVKVTQSSRYLVKRTGEKVFLECVQDMDHENMFWYRQDPGLGLRLIYFSYDVKMKEKGDIPEGYSVSREKKERFSLILESASTNQTSMYLCASSLGTGEQYFGPGTRLTVT.

This chain joins TRBV7-2 and TRBJ2-1; D may be TRBD2 (6 bases). CDR1 is SGHTA, CDR2 FQGNSA, per germline. V was clipped by 4 bases and J by 8 bases, with 24 bases between them. The CDR3 loop spans 17 amino acids. The DNA of the CDR3 is TGTGCCAGCAGCTCGACACGGGGACTTGAGACCAGTGATGAGCAGTTCTTC. Amino acid sequence: CASSSTRGLETSDEQFF.

The V and J genes are TRBV27 and TRBJ2-7; 14 nucleotides match TRBD2. CDR1 and CDR2 from the germline V gene are MNHEY and SMNVEV (reference sequence). The junction had 14 bases not matched to a gene; V was cut back by 5 bases and J by 5 bases. CDR3 length: 18 amino acids. CDR3 nucleotide sequence: TGTGCCAGCAGTCGCCCCACCGGGACTAGCGGGAGTCGGAACGAGCAGTACTTC. Translation gives CASSRPTGTSGSRNEQYF.

This chain connects TRBV25-1 to TRBJ2-5; D gene ambiguous. V gave up 0 bases and J gave up 1 base, with 9 bases separating them. CDR1 and CDR2 from the germline V gene are MGHDK and SYGVNS. There are 15 residues in the CDR3. This CDR3 is CASSEYPGRQETQYF. The CDR3 DNA sequence: TGTGCCAGCAGTGAATATCCGGGCCGCCAAGAGACCCAGTACTTC. The full variable domain, with the rest looked up from reference TRBV25-1 and TRBJ2-5, is EADIYQTPRYLVIGTGKKITLECSQTMGHDKMYWYQQDPGMELHLIHYSYGVNSTEKGDLSSESTVSRIRTEHFPLTLESARPSHTSQYLCASSEYPGRQETQYFGPGTRLLVL.

The genes are TRBV9 and TRBJ2-1; 9 bases are shared with TRBD2. Losses at the gene ends were 0 bases for V and 8 bases for J; bases not matched to a gene: 6. Germline loops: CDR1 SGDLS, CDR2 YYNGEE. The CDR3 runs 15 residues. The CDR3 DNA reads as TGTGCCAGCAGCGTAGGCGGGAGGGCTTCCGATGAGCAGTTCTTC. Protein sequence: CASSVGGRASDEQFF.

This clone has only one observation. The chain couples TRBV29-1 to TRBJ2-2; D unclear. The CDR3 is made up of 12 amino acids. Per the germline V gene, CDR1 is SQVTM and CDR2 is ANQGSEA. V dropped 4 bases and J dropped 6 bases, with 9 bases sitting between them. The CDR3 here is CSVVSGPGELFF. The CDR3 DNA reads as TGCAGCGTTGTATCCGGGCCCGGGGAGCTGTTTTTT.

The rearrangement links TRBV6-4 to TRBJ1-4, with 10 positions matching TRBD1. V shed 9 bases and J 8 bases; nucleotides not matched to a gene: 3. The CDR3 runs 12 residues. Germline CDR1 is MRHNA and CDR2 is SNTAGT. The CDR3 DNA reads TGTGCCAGAAGACAGGGGGCGGAAAAACTGTTTTTT. It codes for CARRQGAEKLFF.

The J gene is TRBJ2-5, the V gene TRBV5-1, with TRBD2 matching over 7 bases. V shed 1 base and J 4 bases; nucleotides not matched to a gene: 1. The V gene's germline CDR1 is SGHRS and CDR2 YFSETQ. This CDR3 region has 13 residues. The CDR3 protein is CASSLSGGETQYF. CDR3 in DNA: TGCGCCAGCAGCTTGTCGGGGGGAGAGACCCAGTACTTC.

Only a few counts were recorded for this clone. The CDR3 bases are TGTGCCAGCTCACCGAAACAGGGGGCGGCGTACGAGCAGTACTTC. This encodes CASSPKQGAAYEQYF. The V and J genes are TRBV18 and TRBJ2-7, with 9 bases identical to TRBD1. V lost 3 bases and J lost 4; bases outside the gene matches: 7. Germline CDR1 is KGHSH and CDR2 is LQKENI. CDR3 length: 15 amino acids.

This clone was seen more than once but under ten times. CDR3 sequence: CASSDRAETQYF. The CDR3 nucleotides read TGTGCCAGCAGTGACAGGGCCGAGACCCAGTACTTC. The chain employs TRBV27 and TRBJ2-5; 7 bases align to TRBD1. The CDR3 is 12 residues long. Germline V gives CDR1 MNHEY, CDR2 SMNVEV (reference sequence). Germline trimming cut 5 bases from V and 5 bases from J; bases unmatched to any gene: 2.

A few counts support this clone. The CDR3 here is CASRREETQYF. DNA for the CDR3: TGCGCCAGCCGTAGGGAGGAGACCCAGTACTTC. The chain has TRBV5-1 and TRBJ2-5, with D tentatively TRBD2 (5 bases). Germline values: CDR1 SGHRS, CDR2 YFSETQ. The CDR3 sequence is 11 residues long. V lost 7 bases, J lost 5 bases, and 9 bases lay in between.

This rearrangement joins TRBV27 to TRBJ1-4; TRBD1 matches at 7 bases. The CDR3 totals 16 residues. V was clipped by 6 bases and J by 8 bases; unmatched bases: 15. Germline loops: CDR1 MNHEY, CDR2 SMNVEV (reference sequence). The CDR3 loop reads CASSFRGVGRNEKLFF. The CDR3 DNA follows: TGTGCCAGCAGCTTCAGGGGGGTTGGGCGGAACGAAAAACTGTTTTTT.

The V call is TRBV5-4, the J call TRBJ1-1; D unclear. Trimming took off 0 bases at V and 4 bases at J, with 4 bases between the two ends. The CDR3 is 12 residues long. Looked up from germline, CDR1 is SGHNT and CDR2 is YYREEE (reference sequence). DNA for the CDR3: TGTGCCAGCAGCTTGGGTGTCACTGAAGCTTTCTTT. Translated, it gives CASSLGVTEAFF.

The chain uses TRBV5-1 and TRBJ2-2; TRBD1 matches 8 bases. The CDR3 has 15 residues. V gave up 4 bases and J gave up 4 bases; unmatched junction bases: 6. From germline, CDR1 is SGHRS and CDR2 YFSETQ. In nucleotides, the CDR3 is TGCGCCAGCAGCCCCGACAGGGGAAGCACCGGGGAGCTGTTTTTT. Translated: CASSPDRGSTGELFF.

This chain links TRBV14 with TRBJ2-1; 7 bases line up with TRBD1. The CDR3 consists of 14 residues. Trimming removed 6 bases from V and 7 bases from J; junction bases left unmatched: 9. Germline loops: CDR1 SGHDN, CDR2 FVKESK. The CDR3 loop is CASSSYKGANEQFF. CDR3 nucleotide sequence: TGTGCCAGCAGTTCCTACAAGGGGGCGAATGAGCAGTTCTTC.

The chain combines TRBV5-1 with TRBJ2-1; 7 nucleotides line up with TRBD2. Germline CDR1 is SGHRS and CDR2 is YFSETQ. Trimming removed 2 bases from V and 2 bases from J; junction bases left unmatched: 4. The CDR3 spans 15 residues. CDR3 DNA sequence: TGCGCCAGCAGCTTACTAGCGCGAACCTACAATGAGCAGTTCTTC. The encoded protein is CASSLLARTYNEQFF. Looking up the rest from reference TRBV5-1 and TRBJ2-1 gives the full variable domain: KAGVTQTPRYLIKTRGQQVTLSCSPISGHRSVSWYQQTPGQGLQFLFEYFSETQRNKGNFPGRFSGRQFSNSRSEMNVSTLELGDSALYLCASSLLARTYNEQFFGPGTRLTVL.

Only one count was recorded for this clone. The chain employs TRBV19 and TRBJ1-2; D unclear. V dropped 10 bases and J dropped 4 bases, with 16 bases sitting between them. CDR1 is LNHDA and CDR2 is SQIVND in the germline V gene (reference sequence). The CDR3 runs 13 residues. The CDR3 here is CATRTDGLYGYTF. DNA for the CDR3: TGTGCCACCAGAACCGACGGCCTCTATGGCTACACCTTC.

Here the CDR3 reads CASSKGGPYNEQFF. The CDR3 region has the DNA TGTGCCAGCAGTAAGGGTGGACCCTACAATGAGCAGTTCTTC. The chain uses TRBV28 and TRBJ2-1; D gene ambiguous. Germline V gene sequence: CDR1 MDHEN, CDR2 SYDVKM. The CDR3 spans 14 residues. V dropped 5 bases and J dropped 2 bases, with 10 bases sitting between them.

This clone was seen a few times. The chain joins TRBV5-5 to TRBJ1-2; the match to TRBD1 covers 11 bases. This CDR3 has 13 amino acids. After removal of 7 bases from V and 8 bases from J, the junction contained 7 bases not matched to a gene. Germline assignment: CDR1 SGHKS and CDR2 YYEKEE (reference sequence). The chain's CDR3 is CASEGQGARGYTF. The CDR3 DNA sequence: TGTGCCAGCGAAGGACAGGGGGCGCGCGGCTACACCTTC.

The chain is built from TRBV5-1 and TRBJ1-6; D is possibly TRBD1 (5 bases). V was pared by 0 bases and J by 1 base, with 11 bases between. Germline assignment: CDR1 SGHRS and CDR2 YFSETQ. The CDR3 contains 17 residues. The CDR3 loop reads CASSLAPQVSYNSPLHF. The CDR3 bases are TGCGCCAGCAGCTTGGCTCCACAGGTATCCTATAATTCACCCCTCCACTTT.

The chain combines TRBV4-1 with TRBJ2-3, with D perhaps TRBD1 (5 bases). The length of the CDR3 is 16 residues. V gave up 1 base and J gave up 2 bases, with 13 bases separating them. Germline CDR1 MGHRA, CDR2 YSYEKL. CDR3: CASSQVDRDPTDTQYF. The CDR3 DNA sequence: TGCGCCAGCAGCCAAGTCGACAGAGACCCCACAGATACGCAGTATTTT.

The chain links TRBV5-4 to TRBJ2-7; tentatively, D is TRBD2 (7 bases). The CDR3 covers 12 residues. Trimming pared 5 bases from V and 6 bases from J, leaving 12 bases between. Germline CDR1 is SGHNT and CDR2 is YYREEE (reference sequence). The CDR3 nucleotides read TGTGCCAGCAGTACGCGGGGGCGCGAGCAGTACTTC. This encodes CASSTRGREQYF.

The J gene is TRBJ1-3, the V gene TRBV4-1; 9 nucleotides align to TRBD1. Unmatched junction bases numbered 5, after V lost 4 bases and J lost 4 bases. This CDR3 is built from 15 residues. CDR1 and CDR2 from the germline V gene are MGHRA and YSYEKL. The CDR3 DNA reads as TGCGCCAGCAGCCTTACAGGGGGCGCGGGAAACACCATATATTTT. Amino acid sequence: CASSLTGGAGNTIYF.

The V and J genes are TRBV4-1 and TRBJ1-2; TRBD1 might be the D (6 bases). V shed 0 bases and J shed 5 bases, with 13 bases lying between them. Germline V gene lookup returns CDR1 MGHRA and CDR2 YSYEKL. This CDR3 contains 15 residues. The CDR3 sequence is CASSQDLTGRYGYTF. CDR3 DNA: TGCGCCAGCAGCCAAGATCTTACAGGGCGGTATGGCTACACCTTC.